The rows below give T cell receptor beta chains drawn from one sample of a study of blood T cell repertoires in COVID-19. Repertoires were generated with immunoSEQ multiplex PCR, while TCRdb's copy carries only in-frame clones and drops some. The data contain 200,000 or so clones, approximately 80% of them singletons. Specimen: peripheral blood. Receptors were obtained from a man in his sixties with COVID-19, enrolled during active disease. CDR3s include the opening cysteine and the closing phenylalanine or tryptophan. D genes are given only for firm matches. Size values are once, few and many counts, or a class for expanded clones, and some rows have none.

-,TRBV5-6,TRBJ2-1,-,TGTGCCAGCAGCAAAGGGGCTAGCTCCTACAATGAGCAGTTCTTC,CASSKGASSYNEQFF
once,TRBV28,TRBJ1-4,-,TGTGCCAGCAATCATCAGGGGCGCGTTGAAAAACTGTTTTTT,CASNHQGRVEKLFF
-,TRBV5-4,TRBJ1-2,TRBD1,TGTGCCAGCAGCTTTAACAGGGGGAACTATGGCTACACCTTC,CASSFNRGNYGYTF
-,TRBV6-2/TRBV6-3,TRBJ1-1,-,TGTGCCAGCAGTTACATGGGCAGGAACACTGAAGCTTTCTTT,CASSYMGRNTEAFF
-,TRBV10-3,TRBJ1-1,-,TGTGCCACCAGTAGGGTCGGGACAGAAGCTTTCTTT,CATSRVGTEAFF
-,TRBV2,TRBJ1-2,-,TGTGCCAGCAGACCCGGGACATACTATGGCTACACCTTC,CASRPGTYYGYTF
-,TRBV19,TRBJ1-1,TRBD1,TGTGCCAGTAGTATAGTAGGACCAACAGGGGTGAACACTGAAGCTTTCTTT,CASSIVGPTGVNTEAFF
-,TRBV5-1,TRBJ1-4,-,TGCGCCAGCAGCTTGGCCGGTAGGGGGGAAAAACTGTTTTTT,CASSLAGRGEKLFF
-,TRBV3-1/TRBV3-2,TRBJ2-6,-,TGTGCCAGCAGCCAGGGAGGCCCCTCTGGGGCCAACGTCCTGACTTTC,CASSQGGPSGANVLTF
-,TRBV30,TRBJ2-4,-,TGTGCCTGGAGTAGGAGGGCCCGAAACATTCAGTACTTC,CAWSRRARNIQYF
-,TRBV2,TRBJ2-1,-,TGTGCCAGCAGTGAATTAAGGACATATGAGCAGTTCTTC,CASSELRTYEQFF
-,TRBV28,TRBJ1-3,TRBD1,TGTGCCAGCAGTTCGCAGGGGGGATCTAACACCATATATTTT,CASSSQGGSNTIYF
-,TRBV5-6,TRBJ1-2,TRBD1,TGTGCCAGCAGCTTAAGACAGGGGGATGGCTACACCTTC,CASSLRQGDGYTF
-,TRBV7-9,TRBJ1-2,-,TGTGCCAGCAGCTTAGTAGGCCAGGGAGGTCAAGGCTACACCTTC,CASSLVGQGGQGYTF
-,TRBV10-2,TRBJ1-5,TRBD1,TGCGCCAGCAACAGGGGGTTAGAGCAGCCCCAGCATTTT,CASNRGLEQPQHF
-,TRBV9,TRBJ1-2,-,TGTGCCAGCAGCTCCCCTTTGGCCGGCTACACCTTC,CASSSPLAGYTF
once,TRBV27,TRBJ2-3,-,TGTGCCAGCAGTAGGACTGGACCCGGCACAGATACGCAGTATTTT,CASSRTGPGTDTQYF
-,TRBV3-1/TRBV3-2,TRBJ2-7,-,TGTGCCAGCAGCCAAGATCGGCTAGGCATTCCCTACGAGCAGTACTTC,CASSQDRLGIPYEQYF
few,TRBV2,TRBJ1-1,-,TGTGCCAGCAGGAACAGGGAAACCACTGAAGCTTTCTTT,CASRNRETTEAFF
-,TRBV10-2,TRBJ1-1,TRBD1,TGCGCCAGCACCCTGGACAGGGTAGAGGACACTGAAGCTTTCTTT,CASTLDRVEDTEAFF
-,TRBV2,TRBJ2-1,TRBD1,TGTGCCAGCAGGTCCCCCAAGAGGACAGGGGCTCTCGGGACCTACAATGAGCAGTTCTTC,CASRSPKRTGALGTYNEQFF
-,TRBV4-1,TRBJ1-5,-,TGCGCCAGCAGCCTCAGAGCGTCAGGGGGCAATCAGCCCCAGCATTTT,CASSLRASGGNQPQHF
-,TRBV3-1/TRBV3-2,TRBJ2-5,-,TGTGCCAGCAGCCGCCGCTGGGGAAGCAGGGAAGAGACCCAGTACTTC,CASSRRWGSREETQYF
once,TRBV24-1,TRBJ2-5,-,TGTGCCACCAGCCCGGGAACGGCCCAGTACCAAGAGACCCAGTACTTC,CATSPGTAQYQETQYF
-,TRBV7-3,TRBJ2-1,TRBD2,TGTGCCAGCAGCTTAAGCCTAGCGGACAATGAGCAGTTCTTC,CASSLSLADNEQFF
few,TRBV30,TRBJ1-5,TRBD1,TGTGCCTGGAGCCACAGGGGACGAAATCAGCCCCAGCATTTT,CAWSHRGRNQPQHF
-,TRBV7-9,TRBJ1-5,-,TGTGCCAGCAGCTTAGCGGCAGGGGGCAATCAGCCCCAGCATTTT,CASSLAAGGNQPQHF
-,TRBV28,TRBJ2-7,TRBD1,TGTGCCAGCAGTCTTCCGGGACAGACCTACGAGCAGTACTTC,CASSLPGQTYEQYF
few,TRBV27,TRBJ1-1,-,TGTGCCAGCAGTTTCCCAGGGGCCGAGGCTTTCTTT,CASSFPGAEAFF
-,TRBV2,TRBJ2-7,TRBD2,TGTGCCAGCAGGGTGGGACTAGCGGGAGGGAACGAGCAGTACTTC,CASRVGLAGGNEQYF
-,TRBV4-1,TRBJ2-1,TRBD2,TGCGCCAGCAGCCCCGCTGTGCGGGAGTACAATGAGCAGTTCTTC,CASSPAVREYNEQFF
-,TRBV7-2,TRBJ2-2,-,TGTGCCAGCAGGCAGGGGATGAACACCGGGGAGCTGTTTTTT,CASRQGMNTGELFF
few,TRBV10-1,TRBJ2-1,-,TGCGCCAGCAGTGAGTCCCTAGCGTATGAGCAGTTCTTC,CASSESLAYEQFF
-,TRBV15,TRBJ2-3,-,TGTGCCACCAGCAGAGAGGTCGGAGATACGCAGTATTTT,CATSREVGDTQYF
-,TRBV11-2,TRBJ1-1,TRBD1,TGTGCCAGCAGCTTATCGACAGGGGACGAAGCTTTCTTT,CASSLSTGDEAFF
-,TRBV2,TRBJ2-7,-,TGTGCCAGCAGTGAAGAAGGGGGAGGGCCCTACGAGCAGTACTTC,CASSEEGGGPYEQYF
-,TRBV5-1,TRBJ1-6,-,TGCGCCAGCAGCTTGGCCAGGAATTCACCCCTCCACTTT,CASSLARNSPLHF
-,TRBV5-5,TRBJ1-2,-,TGTGCCAGCAGCTTTTACGGCCTAGGGGTTAACTATGGCTACACCTTC,CASSFYGLGVNYGYTF
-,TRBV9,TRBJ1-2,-,TGTGCCAGCAGTCAGAACTATGGCTACACCTTC,CASSQNYGYTF
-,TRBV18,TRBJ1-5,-,TGTGCCAGCTCACCTAATCAGGGGCGGTTATACAATCAGCCCCAGCATTTT,CASSPNQGRLYNQPQHF
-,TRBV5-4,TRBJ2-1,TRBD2,TGTGCCAGCAGCTTGGGTCTAGCGGGAGTAGATGAGCAGTTCTTC,CASSLGLAGVDEQFF
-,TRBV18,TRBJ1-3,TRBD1,TGTGCCAGCTCGACTGTACAGGGGGCTGGAAACACCATATATTTT,CASSTVQGAGNTIYF
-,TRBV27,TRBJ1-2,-,TGTGCCAGCAGTTTACTAGGCTATGGCTACACCTTC,CASSLLGYGYTF
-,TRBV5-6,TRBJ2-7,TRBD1,TGTGCCAGCAGCTCGACAGGGATCCTCTACGAGCAGTACTTC,CASSSTGILYEQYF
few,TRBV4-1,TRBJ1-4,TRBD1,TGCGCCAGCAGCCGGACGAACAGGGGAGCAACTAATGAAAAACTGTTTTTT,CASSRTNRGATNEKLFF
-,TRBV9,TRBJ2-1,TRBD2,TGTGCCAGCAGCCCGGGACTAGCGGGGAGGAGGACGTTCTACAATGAGCAGTTCTTC,CASSPGLAGRRTFYNEQFF
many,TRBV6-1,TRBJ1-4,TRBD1,TGTGCCAGCAGTGAAACGGGACAGGGGGCGAGGACTAATGAAAAACTGTTTTTT,CASSETGQGARTNEKLFF
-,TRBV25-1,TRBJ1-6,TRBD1,TGTGCCAGCAGTCACAGGGGGAGGGGCTCCTATAATTCACCCCTCCACTTT,CASSHRGRGSYNSPLHF
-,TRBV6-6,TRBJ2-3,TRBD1,TGTGCCAGCACCGACAAGGGACAGTCCACAGATACGCAGTATTTT,CASTDKGQSTDTQYF
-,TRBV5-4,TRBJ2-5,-,TGTGCCAGCGGGGCGGATTCGGAGACCCAGTACTTC,CASGADSETQYF